The TCR beta chain described here comes from a study of cytotoxic CD8 clonotypes in ibrutinib-treated CLL. Study-wide background: A mean of about 240,000 productive templates and just under 95,000 productive rearrangements was obtained per sample. Study outcomes and limitations: Baseline clonality was higher than in age-matched healthy donors and moved in step with circulating CD8+ T-cell counts.

A few counts support this clone. Its antigen is as yet unknown. V was shortened by 2 bases and J by 6 bases, with 8 bases between the two germline ends. The CDR3 has 12 residues. Germline V CDR1 and CDR2: GTSNPN, SVGIG (reference sequence). Produced via immunoSEQ multiplex PCR; TCRdb's table is partial and in-frame only. The sample lists approximately 300,000 clones, approximately 80% occurring once. The V call is TRBV30, the J call TRBJ1-5, with a tentative D call TRBD1 (5 bases). The TCR was taken from a human donor with chronic lymphocytic leukemia. The sequencing here drew on PBMCs, taken before ibrutinib treatment. For the CDR3, the DNA is TGTGCCTGGAGTCTAAGGGGTCAGCCCCAGCATTTT. Translating gives CAWSLRGQPQHF.